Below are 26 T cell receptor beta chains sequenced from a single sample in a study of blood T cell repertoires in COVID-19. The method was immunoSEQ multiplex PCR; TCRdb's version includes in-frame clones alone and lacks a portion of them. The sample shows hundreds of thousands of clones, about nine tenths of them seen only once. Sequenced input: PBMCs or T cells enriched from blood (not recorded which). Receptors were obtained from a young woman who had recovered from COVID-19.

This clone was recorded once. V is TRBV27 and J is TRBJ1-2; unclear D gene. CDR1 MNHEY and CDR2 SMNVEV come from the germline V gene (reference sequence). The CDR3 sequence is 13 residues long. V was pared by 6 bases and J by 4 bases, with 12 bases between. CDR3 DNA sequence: TGTGCCAGCAGGCCCCGAGGGTCCTATGGCTACACCTTC. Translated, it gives CASRPRGSYGYTF.

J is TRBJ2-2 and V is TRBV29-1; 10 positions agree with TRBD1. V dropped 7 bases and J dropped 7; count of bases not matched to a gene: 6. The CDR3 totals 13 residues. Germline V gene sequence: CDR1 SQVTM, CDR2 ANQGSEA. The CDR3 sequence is CSGGQGDLGELFF. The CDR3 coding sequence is TGCAGCGGTGGACAGGGGGATCTCGGGGAGCTGTTTTTT.

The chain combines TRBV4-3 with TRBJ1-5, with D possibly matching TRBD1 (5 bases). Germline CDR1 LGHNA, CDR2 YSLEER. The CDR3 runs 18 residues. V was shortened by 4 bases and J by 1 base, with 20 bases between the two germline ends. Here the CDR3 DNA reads TGCGCCAGCAGCCTAGTCTTTGGGGGGGTCCCGAGCAATCAGCCCCAGCATTTT. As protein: CASSLVFGGVPSNQPQHF.

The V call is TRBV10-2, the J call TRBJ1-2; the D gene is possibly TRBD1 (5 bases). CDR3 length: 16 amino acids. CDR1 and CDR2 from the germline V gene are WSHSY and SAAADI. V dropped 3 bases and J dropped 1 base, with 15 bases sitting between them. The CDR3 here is CASSDWGDRINYGYTF. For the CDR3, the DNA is TGCGCCAGCAGTGATTGGGGGGACCGTATTAACTATGGCTACACCTTC.

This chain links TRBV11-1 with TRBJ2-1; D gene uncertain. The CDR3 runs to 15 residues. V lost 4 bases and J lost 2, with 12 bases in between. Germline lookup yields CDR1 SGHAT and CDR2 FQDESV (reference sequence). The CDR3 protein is CASSSKLETYNEQFF. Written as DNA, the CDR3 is TGTGCCAGCAGCTCCAAACTCGAAACCTACAATGAGCAGTTCTTC.

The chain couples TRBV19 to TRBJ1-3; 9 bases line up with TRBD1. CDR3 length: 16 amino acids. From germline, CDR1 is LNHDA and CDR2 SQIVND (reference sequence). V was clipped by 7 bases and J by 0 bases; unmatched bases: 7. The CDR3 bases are TGTGCCAGTAAGTCGACAGGGGGATTCTCTGGAAACACCATATATTTT. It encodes CASKSTGGFSGNTIYF. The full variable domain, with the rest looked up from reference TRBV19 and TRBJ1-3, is DGGITQSPKYLFRKEGQNVTLSCEQNLNHDAMYWYRQDPGQGLRLIYYSQIVNDFQKGDIAEGYSVSREKKESFPLTVTSAQKNPTAFYLCASKSTGGFSGNTIYFGEGSWLTVV.

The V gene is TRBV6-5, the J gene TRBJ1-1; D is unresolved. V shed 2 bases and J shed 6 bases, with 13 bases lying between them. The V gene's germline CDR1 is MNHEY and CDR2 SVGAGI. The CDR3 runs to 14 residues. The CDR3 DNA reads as TGTGCCAGCAGTTACCATGGGAGCGTAGCTGAAGCTTTCTTT. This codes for CASSYHGSVAEAFF.

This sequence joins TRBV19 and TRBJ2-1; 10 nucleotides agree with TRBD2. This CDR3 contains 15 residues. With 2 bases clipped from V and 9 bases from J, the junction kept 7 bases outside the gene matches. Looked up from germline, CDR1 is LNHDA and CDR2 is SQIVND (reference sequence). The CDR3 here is CASSISLAGVGEQFF. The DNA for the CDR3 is TGTGCCAGTAGTATAAGCCTAGCGGGAGTGGGTGAGCAGTTCTTC.

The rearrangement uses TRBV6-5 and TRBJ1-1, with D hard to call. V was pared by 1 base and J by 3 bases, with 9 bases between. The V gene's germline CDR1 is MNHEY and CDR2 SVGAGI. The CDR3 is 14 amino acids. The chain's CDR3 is CASSYFQVDTEAFF. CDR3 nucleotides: TGTGCCAGCAGTTACTTTCAGGTGGACACTGAAGCTTTCTTT.

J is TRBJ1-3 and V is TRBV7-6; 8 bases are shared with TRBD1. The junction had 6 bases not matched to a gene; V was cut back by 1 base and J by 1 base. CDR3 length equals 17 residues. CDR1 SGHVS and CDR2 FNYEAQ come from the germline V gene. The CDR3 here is CASSLDRTGLSGNTIYF. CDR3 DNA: TGTGCCAGCAGCTTAGATCGGACAGGGTTGTCTGGAAACACCATATATTTT.

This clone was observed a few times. CDR3 sequence: CASSLVATGIEAFF. CDR3 nucleotides: TGTGCCAGCAGCTTAGTAGCTACAGGAATTGAAGCTTTCTTT. The rearrangement uses TRBV7-2 and TRBJ1-1; D possibly corresponds to TRBD1 (5 bases). Germline V lookup: CDR1 SGHTA, CDR2 FQGNSA. This CDR3 region has 14 residues. V was clipped by 1 base and J by 7 bases, with 13 bases between them. The full variable domain, in which reference TRBV7-2 and TRBJ1-1 provide the parts outside the CDR3, is GAGVSQSPSNKVTEKGKDVELRCDPISGHTALYWYRQSLGQGLEFLIYFQGNSAPDKSGLPSDRFSAERTGGSVSTLTIQRTQQEDSAVYLCASSLVATGIEAFFGQGTRLTVV.

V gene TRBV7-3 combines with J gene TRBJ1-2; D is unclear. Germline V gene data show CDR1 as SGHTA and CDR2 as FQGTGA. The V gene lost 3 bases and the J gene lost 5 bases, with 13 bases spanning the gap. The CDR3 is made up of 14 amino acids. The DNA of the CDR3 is TGTGCCAGCAGCTTTGGCCCCGAGGGATATGGCTACACCTTC. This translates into CASSFGPEGYGYTF.

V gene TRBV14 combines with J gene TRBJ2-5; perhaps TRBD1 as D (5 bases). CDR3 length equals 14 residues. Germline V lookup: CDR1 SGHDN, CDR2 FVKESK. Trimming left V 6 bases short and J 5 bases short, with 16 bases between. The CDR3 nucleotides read TGTGCCAGCAGTGGGGCTTCGGTATGGGAGACCCAGTACTTC. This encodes CASSGASVWETQYF.

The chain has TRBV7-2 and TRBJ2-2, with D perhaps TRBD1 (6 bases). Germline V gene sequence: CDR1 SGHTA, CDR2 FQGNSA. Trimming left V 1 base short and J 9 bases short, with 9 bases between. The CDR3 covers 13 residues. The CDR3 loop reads CASSLETGRELFF. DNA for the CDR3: TGTGCCAGCAGCTTAGAAACAGGGAGGGAGCTGTTTTTT.

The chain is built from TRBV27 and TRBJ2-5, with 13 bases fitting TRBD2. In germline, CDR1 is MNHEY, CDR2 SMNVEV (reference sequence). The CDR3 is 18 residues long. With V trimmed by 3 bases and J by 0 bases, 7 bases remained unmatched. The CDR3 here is CASSFRLAGGGYQETQYF. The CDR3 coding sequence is TGTGCCAGCAGTTTTAGACTAGCGGGGGGTGGGTACCAAGAGACCCAGTACTTC.

The CDR3 region has the DNA TGTGCCAGCAGCTTAGCTTATACCCAGACGCAGTATTTT. Its translation: CASSLAYTQTQYF. The rearrangement joins TRBV7-9 to TRBJ2-3; D gene uncertain. The germline V and J ends were trimmed by 0 bases and 9 bases, with 10 bases remaining between them. Germline V gene data show CDR1 as SEHNR and CDR2 as FQNEAQ (reference sequence). The CDR3 runs to 13 residues.

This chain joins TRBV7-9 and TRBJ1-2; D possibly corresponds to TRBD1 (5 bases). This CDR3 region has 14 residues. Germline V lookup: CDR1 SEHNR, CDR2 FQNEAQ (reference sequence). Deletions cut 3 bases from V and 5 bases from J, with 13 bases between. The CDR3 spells CASSLQGGEYGYTF. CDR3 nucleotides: TGTGCCAGCAGCTTGCAGGGAGGAGAATATGGCTACACCTTC.

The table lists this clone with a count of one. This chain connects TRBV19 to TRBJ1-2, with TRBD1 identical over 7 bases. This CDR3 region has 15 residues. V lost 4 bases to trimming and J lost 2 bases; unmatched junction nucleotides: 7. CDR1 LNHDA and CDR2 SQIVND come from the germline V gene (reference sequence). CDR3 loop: CASSTPRTGNYGYTF. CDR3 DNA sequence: TGTGCCAGTAGTACCCCCCGGACAGGAAACTATGGCTACACCTTC.

This CDR3 is CASSLYGQGVQPQHF. The CDR3 bases are TGTGCCAGCAGCTTATATGGACAGGGTGTTCAGCCCCAGCATTTT. This chain joins TRBV7-2 and TRBJ1-5, with 8 bases aligning to TRBD1. With 2 bases clipped from V and 6 bases from J, the junction kept 6 bases outside the gene matches. From germline, CDR1 is SGHTA and CDR2 FQGNSA. This CDR3 has 15 amino acids.

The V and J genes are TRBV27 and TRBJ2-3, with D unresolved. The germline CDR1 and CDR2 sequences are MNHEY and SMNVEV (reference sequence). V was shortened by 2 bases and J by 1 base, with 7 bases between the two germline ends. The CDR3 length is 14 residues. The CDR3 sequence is CASSLATRTDTQYF. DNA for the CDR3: TGTGCCAGCAGTTTAGCCACTCGCACAGATACGCAGTATTTT.

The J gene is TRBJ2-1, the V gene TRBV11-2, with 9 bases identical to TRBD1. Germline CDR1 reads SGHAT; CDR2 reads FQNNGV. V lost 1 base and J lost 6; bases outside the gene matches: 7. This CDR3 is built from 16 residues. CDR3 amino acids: CASSLVGGQGGNEQFF. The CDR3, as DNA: TGTGCCAGCAGCTTAGTGGGGGGACAGGGCGGCAATGAGCAGTTCTTC.

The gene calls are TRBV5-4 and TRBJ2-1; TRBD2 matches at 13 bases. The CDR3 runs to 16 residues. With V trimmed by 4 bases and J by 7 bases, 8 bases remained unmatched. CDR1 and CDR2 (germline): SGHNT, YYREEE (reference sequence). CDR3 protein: CASSRGTSGMWNEQFF. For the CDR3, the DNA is TGTGCCAGCAGCAGAGGGACTAGCGGGATGTGGAATGAGCAGTTCTTC. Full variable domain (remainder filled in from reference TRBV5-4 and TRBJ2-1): ETGVTQSPTHLIKTRGQQVTLRCSSQSGHNTVSWYQQALGQGPQFIFQYYREEENGRGNFPPRFSGLQFPNYSSELNVNALELDDSALYLCASSRGTSGMWNEQFFGPGTRLTVL.

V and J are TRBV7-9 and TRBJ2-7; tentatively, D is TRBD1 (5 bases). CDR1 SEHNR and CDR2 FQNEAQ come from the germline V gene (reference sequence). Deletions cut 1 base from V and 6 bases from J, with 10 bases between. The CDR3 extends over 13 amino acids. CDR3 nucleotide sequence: TGTGCCAGCAGCTTAGATGCAGGGCCCGAGCAGTACTTC. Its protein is CASSLDAGPEQYF.

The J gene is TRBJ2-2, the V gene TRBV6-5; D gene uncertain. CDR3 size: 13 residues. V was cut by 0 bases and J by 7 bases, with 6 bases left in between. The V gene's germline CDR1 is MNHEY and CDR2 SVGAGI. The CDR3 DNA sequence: TGTGCCAGCAGTTACTCTTTCGGCGGGGAGCTGTTTTTT. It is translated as CASSYSFGGELFF.

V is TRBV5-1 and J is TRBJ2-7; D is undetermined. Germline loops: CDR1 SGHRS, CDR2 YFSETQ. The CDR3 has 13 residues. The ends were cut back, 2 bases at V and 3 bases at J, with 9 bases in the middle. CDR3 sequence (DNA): TGCGCCAGCAGCTTACGGGTAGACTACGAGCAGTACTTC. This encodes CASSLRVDYEQYF.

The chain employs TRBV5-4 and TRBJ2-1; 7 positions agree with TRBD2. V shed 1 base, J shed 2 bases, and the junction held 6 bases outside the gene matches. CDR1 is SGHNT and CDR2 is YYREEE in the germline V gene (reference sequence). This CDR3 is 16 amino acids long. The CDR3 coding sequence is TGTGCCAGCAGCTTGTCAGGCGGGGGAGCCTACAATGAGCAGTTCTTC. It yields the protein CASSLSGGGAYNEQFF.